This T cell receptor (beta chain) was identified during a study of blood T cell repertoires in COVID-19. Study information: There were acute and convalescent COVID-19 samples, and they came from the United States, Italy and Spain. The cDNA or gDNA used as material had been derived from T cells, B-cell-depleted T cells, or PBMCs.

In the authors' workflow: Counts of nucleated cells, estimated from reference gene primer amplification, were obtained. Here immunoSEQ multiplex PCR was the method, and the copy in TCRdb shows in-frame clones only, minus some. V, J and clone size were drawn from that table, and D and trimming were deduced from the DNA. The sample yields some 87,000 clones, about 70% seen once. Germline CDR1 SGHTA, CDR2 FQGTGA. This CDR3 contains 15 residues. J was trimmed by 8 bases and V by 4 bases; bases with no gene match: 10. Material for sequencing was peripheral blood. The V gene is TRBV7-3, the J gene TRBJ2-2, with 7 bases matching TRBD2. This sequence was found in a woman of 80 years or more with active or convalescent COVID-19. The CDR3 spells CASSSTEISGGELFF. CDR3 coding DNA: TGTGCCAGCAGCTCTACGGAAATTAGCGGGGGGGAGCTGTTTTTT.